The 32 T cell receptor beta chains presented below share a single source sample, sequenced in a study of CD8 T cells in Susac syndrome. Random hexamers were used to reverse transcribe an amount of roughly 0.5 to 1 ug RNA. From the immunoSEQ multiplex PCR reads, TCRdb called clonotypes with MiXCR, one entry per CDR3 protein. Of 250,000 to 300,000 distinct CDR3 sequences listed, around 91% were seen once; the top ten hold around 0.18%. Material for sequencing was CD8+ T cells from PBMCs. These receptors were taken from a human donor with multiple sclerosis.

The V call is TRBV7-3, the J call TRBJ2-3; 12 nucleotides line up with TRBD2. The junction had 5 bases not matched to a gene; V was cut back by 4 bases and J by 0 bases. The CDR3 totals 17 residues. The germline V gene encodes CDR1 SGHTA and CDR2 FQGTGA. In nucleotides, the CDR3 is TGTGCCAGCAGCTCCCTAGCGGGAGGGGTGAGCACAGATACGCAGTATTTT. Translation: CASSSLAGGVSTDTQYF.

This clonotype was counted once. This rearrangement joins TRBV7-8 to TRBJ2-7; D is uncertain. V lost 5 bases and J lost 3, with 17 bases in between. Germline lookup yields CDR1 SGHVS and CDR2 FQNEAQ. The CDR3 totals 15 residues. The CDR3 protein is CASSQGSSIGYEQYF. As DNA, the CDR3 is TGTGCCAGCAGCCAAGGGTCTTCAATCGGCTACGAGCAGTACTTC. Drawing the rest from reference TRBV7-8 and TRBJ2-7, the complete variable domain is GAGVSQSPRYKVAKRGQDVALRCDPISGHVSLFWYQQALGQGPEFLTYFQNEAQLDKSGLPSDRFFAERPEGSVSTLKIQRTQQEDSAVYLCASSQGSSIGYEQYFGPGTRLTVT.

This CDR3 is CASNIQGEHEQFF. The CDR3 nucleotides read TGTGCCAGCAATATACAGGGCGAGCATGAGCAGTTCTTC. The rearrangement joins TRBV27 to TRBJ2-1; the D gene is possibly TRBD1 (6 bases). Germline V lookup: CDR1 MNHEY, CDR2 SMNVEV (reference sequence). V was pared by 7 bases and J by 8 bases, with 15 bases between. CDR3 length: 13 residues.

V usage is TRBV6-5 and J usage is TRBJ1-1, with D possibly matching TRBD1 (6 bases). This CDR3 is 14 amino acids long. The germline V gene has CDR1 MNHEY and CDR2 SVGAGI. With 4 bases removed from V and 3 bases from J, the gap between germline ends came to 12 bases. Here the CDR3 reads CASSFAEGDTEAFF. CDR3 nucleotide sequence: TGTGCCAGCAGTTTCGCCGAGGGGGACACTGAAGCTTTCTTT.

A remark on this clonotype: The CDR3 carries no conserved terminal phenylalanine or tryptophan, so it likely arises from a read error. J is TRBJ2-7 and V is TRBV15; 7 bases are shared with TRBD1. Germline lookup yields CDR1 LNHNV and CDR2 YYDKDF (reference sequence). J gave up 2 bases and V 3 bases, and 4 bases lay outside the gene matches. The CDR3 contains 14 residues. The CDR3 sequence: CATSSRGQTYEQYL. CDR3 coding DNA: TGTGCCACCAGCAGCAGGGGACAGACCTACGAGCAGTACCTC.

This clonotype was seen only once. The V and J genes are TRBV2 and TRBJ2-7, with D possibly matching TRBD1 (5 bases). Germline V gives CDR1 SNHLY, CDR2 FYNNEI. The CDR3 is made up of 12 amino acids. V was shortened by 9 bases and J by 3 bases, with 12 bases between the two germline ends. The DNA of the CDR3 is TGTGCCAGGGCCGGAACAGGCTACGAGCAGTACTTC. Translation: CARAGTGYEQYF. Full variable domain (rest looked up from reference TRBV2 and TRBJ2-7): EPEVTQTPSHQVTQMGQEVILRCVPISNHLYFYWYRQILGQKVEFLVSFYNNEISEKSEIFDDQFSVERPDGSNFTLKIRSTKLEDSAMYFCARAGTGYEQYFGPGTRLTVT.

The gene calls are TRBV12-3 or TRBV12-4 and TRBJ2-1, with D uncertain. V dropped 6 bases and J dropped 3 bases, with 15 bases sitting between them. The CDR3 contains 15 residues. CDR3 coding DNA: TGTGCCAGCAGATTCGCCGACTCCAGCTACAATGAGCAGTTCTTC. This codes for CASRFADSSYNEQFF.

The rearrangement joins TRBV3-1 to TRBJ2-3; TRBD2 matches at 9 bases. Germline-derived CDR1 and CDR2 are LGHDT and YNNKEL (reference sequence). The CDR3 runs to 18 residues. V was pared by 0 bases and J by 5 bases, with 12 bases of the junction left unmatched. The DNA for the CDR3 is TGTGCCAGCAGCCAAGATGGAAATAGCGGGAGTTCCGTAGATACGCAGTATTTT. Protein sequence: CASSQDGNSGSSVDTQYF.

The chain joins TRBV13 to TRBJ1-1; D gene ambiguous. The V end lost 4 bases, the J end lost 1 base, and 34 bases lay between the germline ends. The germline V gene has CDR1 PRHDT and CDR2 FYEKMQ (reference sequence). The CDR3 totals 22 residues. The CDR3 reads CASSSGVGIGRSKRKWNTEAFF. The CDR3 region has the DNA TGTGCCAGCAGCTCGGGCGTAGGAATCGGACGGAGTAAGCGTAAGTGGAACACTGAAGCTTTCTTT.

This chain joins TRBV12-3 or TRBV12-4 and TRBJ2-7; 7 bases map to TRBD1. The CDR3 contains 15 residues. The junction had 10 bases not matched to a gene; V was cut back by 6 bases and J by 2 bases. The CDR3 loop reads CASRPGQAPPYEQYF. As DNA, the CDR3 is TGTGCCAGCAGACCTGGACAGGCGCCACCCTACGAGCAGTACTTC.

The rearrangement uses TRBV12-3 or TRBV12-4 and TRBJ1-4; D perhaps matches TRBD1 (5 bases). The CDR3 has 14 residues. V lost 1 base and J lost 10, with 13 bases in between. For the CDR3, the DNA is TGTGCCAGCAGTTTAGATATAGGGCAGGGAAAACTGTTTTTT. Protein sequence: CASSLDIGQGKLFF.

The chain recombines TRBV3-1 with TRBJ1-5, with D perhaps matching TRBD1 (5 bases). Germline CDR1 reads LGHDT; CDR2 reads YNNKEL (reference sequence). This CDR3 comprises 14 residues. Trimming stripped 5 bases from V and 3 bases from J, with 11 bases between. The CDR3 protein is CASSMGDVNQPQHF. In DNA form, the CDR3 reads TGTGCCAGCAGCATGGGGGACGTCAATCAGCCCCAGCATTTT.

The chain links TRBV10-3 to TRBJ2-1; D is unresolved. Per the germline V gene, CDR1 is ENHRY and CDR2 is SYGVKD. The CDR3 contains 14 residues. V was pared by 0 bases and J by 5 bases, with 8 bases between. The CDR3 sequence: CAISESRTHNEQFF. The CDR3 DNA reads as TGTGCCATCAGTGAGTCCAGAACTCACAATGAGCAGTTCTTC.

The chain couples TRBV6-6 to TRBJ1-4; TRBD1 is a possible D gene (6 bases). Germline assignment: CDR1 MNHNY and CDR2 SVGAGI (reference sequence). The CDR3 covers 14 residues. Deletions cut 5 bases from V and 10 bases from J, with 17 bases between. As DNA, the CDR3 is TGTGCCAGCAGTGCCACAGGGCCGGGGGGAAAACTGTTTTTT. Translation gives CASSATGPGGKLFF.

This chain links TRBV9 with TRBJ2-7; 9 bases are shared with TRBD1. The CDR3 totals 14 residues. J was trimmed by 6 bases and V by 3 bases; bases with no gene match: 7. Germline values: CDR1 SGDLS, CDR2 YYNGEE. The CDR3 reads CASSEGQGSSEQYF. The CDR3 nucleotides are TGTGCCAGCAGCGAGGGACAGGGCTCTTCCGAGCAGTACTTC.

The chain is built from TRBV28 and TRBJ2-7; D remains unclear. V lost 2 bases, J lost 2 bases, and 7 bases lay in between. This CDR3 comprises 13 residues. CDR1 is MDHEN, CDR2 SYDVKM, per germline. Here the CDR3 DNA reads TGTGCCAGCAGTTTAACTGTGGCCTACGAGCAGTACTTC. Translation: CASSLTVAYEQYF.

The genes are TRBV11-1 and TRBJ2-7; D possibly corresponds to TRBD2 (5 bases). V lost 4 bases, J lost 3 bases, and 10 bases lay in between. CDR3 length equals 13 residues. Germline V gives CDR1 SGHAT, CDR2 FQDESV (reference sequence). CDR3 residues: CASSWRGNYEQYF. DNA of the CDR3: TGTGCCAGCAGCTGGAGAGGGAACTACGAGCAGTACTTC.

Regarding this clonotype: One end of the junction does not line up with germline, which may come from a read error. The chain links TRBV3-1 to TRBJ2-2; the match to TRBD2 covers 10 bases. Germline values: CDR1 LGHDT, CDR2 YNNKEL (reference sequence). The CDR3 extends over 15 amino acids. Here the CDR3 reads CAGRSSGGITGELFF. The CDR3 DNA is TGTGCCGGCAGATCTAGCGGGGGCATAACCGGGGAGCTGTTTTTT.

The chain has TRBV19 and TRBJ1-5; D possibly corresponds to TRBD1 (5 bases). The germline V gene encodes CDR1 LNHDA and CDR2 SQIVND (reference sequence). With 5 bases removed from V and 1 base from J, the gap between germline ends came to 12 bases. The CDR3 has 15 amino acids. For the CDR3, the DNA is TGTGCCAGTAGTGACCGTGGGGGAAGCAATCAGCCCCAGCATTTT. Amino acids: CASSDRGGSNQPQHF.

The chain uses TRBV15 and TRBJ1-1; no clear D gene. Trimming cost V 7 bases and J 1 base, with 7 bases left between them. CDR1 and CDR2 (germline): LNHNV, YYDKDF (reference sequence). This CDR3 comprises 12 residues. The CDR3 sequence: CATNPGNTEAFF. The CDR3 region has the DNA TGTGCCACCAATCCGGGGAACACTGAAGCTTTCTTT.

The V gene is TRBV7-9, the J gene TRBJ2-7; D ambiguous. Trimming left V 3 bases short and J 2 bases short, with 5 bases between. Germline V lookup: CDR1 SEHNR, CDR2 FQNEAQ (reference sequence). The CDR3 is 12 amino acids. The CDR3 DNA is TGTGCCAGCAGCTTCATCACCTACGAGCAGTACTTC. It codes for CASSFITYEQYF. Using reference TRBV7-9 and TRBJ2-7 for the parts outside the CDR3, the full variable domain is DTGVSQNPRHKITKRGQNVTFRCDPISEHNRLYWYRQTLGQGPEFLTYFQNEAQLEKSRLLSDRFSAERPKGSFSTLEIQRTEQGDSAMYLCASSFITYEQYFGPGTRLTVT.

The V call is TRBV4-1, the J call TRBJ2-3, with a tentative D call TRBD1 (6 bases). Trimming removed 0 bases at V and 0 bases at J, with 16 bases between. The CDR3 is 18 residues long. From germline, CDR1 is MGHRA and CDR2 YSYEKL. The CDR3 bases are TGCGCCAGCAGCCAAGACGCCGGGACACTTTCTAGCACAGATACGCAGTATTTT. It specifies CASSQDAGTLSSTDTQYF.

The rearrangement joins TRBV29-1 to TRBJ2-7; D is possibly TRBD1 or TRBD2 (6 bases each). The CDR3 has 12 amino acids. The germline V gene encodes CDR1 SQVTM and CDR2 ANQGSEA. The V end was cut by 3 bases, the J end by 5 bases, with 11 bases between. The CDR3 region is CSVDAGEDEQYF. The CDR3 region has the DNA TGCAGCGTTGATGCAGGGGAGGACGAGCAGTACTTC.

The chain employs TRBV20-1 and TRBJ2-7, with a possible D match to TRBD1 (5 bases). CDR1 is DFQATT and CDR2 is SNEGSKA in the germline V gene (reference sequence). The CDR3 length is 13 residues. V lost 3 bases, J lost 4 bases, and 13 bases lay in between. CDR3 DNA: TGCAGTGCTAGGGGGCTGGAGAAGTACGAGCAGTACTTC. As protein: CSARGLEKYEQYF.

The rearrangement joins TRBV7-2 to TRBJ2-2, with a possible D match to TRBD2 (5 bases). The germline V gene encodes CDR1 SGHTA and CDR2 FQGNSA. The CDR3 totals 14 residues. The V end lost 4 bases, the J end lost 1 base, and 7 bases lay between the germline ends. In DNA form, the CDR3 reads TGTGCCAGCAGCTCGGACTGGAACACCGGGGAGCTGTTTTTT. It codes for CASSSDWNTGELFF.

The chain has TRBV27 and TRBJ2-2; a possible D gene is TRBD1 (5 bases). CDR1 and CDR2 from the germline V gene are MNHEY and SMNVEV (reference sequence). With 5 bases removed from V and 5 bases from J, the gap between germline ends came to 18 bases. The CDR3 runs to 16 residues. The CDR3 region is CASSIITFAGTGELFF. The CDR3 region has the DNA TGTGCCAGCAGTATAATAACCTTCGCAGGGACCGGGGAGCTGTTTTTT.

CDR3 sequence reads: CASSLEGLADTQYF. For the CDR3, the DNA is TGTGCCAGCAGCTTAGAGGGACTTGCGGATACGCAGTATTTT. This chain uses TRBV11-2 with TRBJ2-3, with D perhaps TRBD2 (6 bases). Trimming stripped 0 bases from V and 6 bases from J, with 10 bases between. Germline CDR1 reads SGHAT; CDR2 reads FQNNGV. The CDR3 consists of 14 residues.

J is TRBJ1-5 and V is TRBV20-1; tentative D call: TRBD1 (6 bases). V lost 0 bases and J lost 0, with 12 bases in between. CDR3 length equals 16 residues. Germline V gene lookup returns CDR1 DFQATT and CDR2 SNEGSKA (reference sequence). CDR3 sequence: CSARDADSYSNQPQHF. The CDR3 DNA is TGCAGTGCTAGAGATGCGGACAGCTATAGCAATCAGCCCCAGCATTTT.

This sequence joins TRBV10-2 and TRBJ1-2; no definite D call. V was cut by 10 bases and J by 4 bases, with 13 bases left in between. This CDR3 contains 12 residues. Germline CDR1 reads WSHSY; CDR2 reads SAAADI. This CDR3 is CATADTFYGYTF. For the CDR3, the DNA is TGCGCCACCGCCGATACTTTCTATGGCTACACCTTC.

J is TRBJ2-3 and V is TRBV20-1; 8 positions match TRBD2. Germline CDR1 reads DFQATT; CDR2 reads SNEGSKA (reference sequence). V gave up 1 base and J gave up 0 bases; unmatched junction bases: 6. The CDR3 runs to 16 residues. In nucleotides, the CDR3 is TGCAGTGCTAGAGGCAGCGGGAGAGACAGCACAGATACGCAGTATTTT. The encoded protein is CSARGSGRDSTDTQYF.

The V call is TRBV7-2, the J call TRBJ2-5; 8 nucleotides align to TRBD2. CDR1 is SGHTA and CDR2 is FQGNSA in the germline V gene. The CDR3 runs to 16 residues. J was trimmed by 3 bases and V by 3 bases; bases with no gene match: 9. The CDR3: CASSFAGLAAEETQYF. CDR3 in DNA: TGTGCCAGCAGCTTTGCCGGACTAGCCGCGGAAGAGACCCAGTACTTC.

The chain combines TRBV28 with TRBJ2-2, with D tentatively TRBD1 or TRBD2 (5 bases each). Looked up from germline, CDR1 is MDHEN and CDR2 is SYDVKM. V lost 2 bases and J lost 4, with 11 bases in between. The CDR3 length is 15 residues. In nucleotides, the CDR3 is TGTGCCAGCAGTTTAGGGGACCCTGGCACCGGGGAGCTGTTTTTT. Protein: CASSLGDPGTGELFF.